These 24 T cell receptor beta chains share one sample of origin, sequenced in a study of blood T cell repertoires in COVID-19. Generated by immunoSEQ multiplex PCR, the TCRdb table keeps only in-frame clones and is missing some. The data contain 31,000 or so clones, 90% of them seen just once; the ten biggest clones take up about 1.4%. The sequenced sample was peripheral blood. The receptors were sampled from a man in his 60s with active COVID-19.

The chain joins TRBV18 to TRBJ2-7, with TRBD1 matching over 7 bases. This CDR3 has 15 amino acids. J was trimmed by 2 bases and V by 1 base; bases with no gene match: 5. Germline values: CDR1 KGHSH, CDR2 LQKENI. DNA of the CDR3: TGTGCCAGCTCACCACTCAGTAGGGGGCCCTACGAGCAGTACTTC. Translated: CASSPLSRGPYEQYF. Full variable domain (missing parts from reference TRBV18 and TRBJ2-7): NAGVMQNPRHLVRRRGQEARLRCSPMKGHSHVYWYRQLPEEGLKFMVYLQKENIIDESGMPKERFSAEFPKEGPSILRIQQVVRGDSAAYFCASSPLSRGPYEQYFGPGTRLTVT.

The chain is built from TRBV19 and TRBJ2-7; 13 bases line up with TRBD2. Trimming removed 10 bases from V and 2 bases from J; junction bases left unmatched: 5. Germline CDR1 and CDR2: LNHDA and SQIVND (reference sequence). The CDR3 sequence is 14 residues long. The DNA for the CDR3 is TGTGCCACCAGACTAGCGGGGGGCCCCTACGAGCAGTACTTC. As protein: CATRLAGGPYEQYF.

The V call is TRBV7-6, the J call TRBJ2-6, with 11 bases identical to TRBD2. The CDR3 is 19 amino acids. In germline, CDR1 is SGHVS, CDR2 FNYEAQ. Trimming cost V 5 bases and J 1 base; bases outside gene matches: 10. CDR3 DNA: TGTGCCAGCAGCCCCAGAGGGGCTAGCGGGGGGTCTGGGGCCAACGTCCTGACTTTC. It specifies CASSPRGASGGSGANVLTF.

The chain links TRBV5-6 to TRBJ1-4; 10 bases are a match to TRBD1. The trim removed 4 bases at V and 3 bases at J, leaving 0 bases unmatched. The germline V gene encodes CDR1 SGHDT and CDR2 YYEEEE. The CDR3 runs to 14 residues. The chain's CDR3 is CASSGTGANEKLFF. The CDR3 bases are TGTGCCAGCAGCGGGACAGGGGCTAATGAAAAACTGTTTTTT.

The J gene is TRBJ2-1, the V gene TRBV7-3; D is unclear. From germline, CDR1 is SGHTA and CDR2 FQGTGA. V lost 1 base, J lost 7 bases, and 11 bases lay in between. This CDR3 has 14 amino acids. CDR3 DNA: TGTGCCAGCAGCTTAATGCCCTCGAGGAATGAGCAGTTCTTC. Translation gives CASSLMPSRNEQFF.

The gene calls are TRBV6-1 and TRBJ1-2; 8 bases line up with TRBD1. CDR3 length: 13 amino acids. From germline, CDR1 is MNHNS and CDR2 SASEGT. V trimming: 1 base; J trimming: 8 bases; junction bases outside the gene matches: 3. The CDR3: CASSEGTGRGYTF. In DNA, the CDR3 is TGTGCCAGCAGTGAAGGGACAGGGAGAGGCTACACCTTC.

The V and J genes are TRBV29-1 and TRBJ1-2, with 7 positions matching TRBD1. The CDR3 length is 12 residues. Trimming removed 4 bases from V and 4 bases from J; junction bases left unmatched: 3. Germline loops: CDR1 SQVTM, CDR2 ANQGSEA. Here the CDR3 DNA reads TGCAGCGTTGCACAGGGGAGCTATGGCTACACCTTC. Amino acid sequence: CSVAQGSYGYTF.

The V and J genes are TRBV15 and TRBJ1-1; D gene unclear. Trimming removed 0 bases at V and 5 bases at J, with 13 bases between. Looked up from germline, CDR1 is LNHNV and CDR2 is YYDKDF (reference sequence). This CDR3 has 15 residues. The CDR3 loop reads CATSRDFLAGTEAFF. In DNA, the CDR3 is TGTGCCACCAGCAGAGATTTCTTAGCGGGGACTGAAGCTTTCTTT.

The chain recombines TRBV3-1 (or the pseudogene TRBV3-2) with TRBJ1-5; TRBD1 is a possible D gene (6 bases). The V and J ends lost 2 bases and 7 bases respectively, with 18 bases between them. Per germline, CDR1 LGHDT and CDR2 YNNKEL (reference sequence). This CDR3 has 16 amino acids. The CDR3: CASSQRGEGGGQPQHF. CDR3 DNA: TGTGCCAGCAGCCAAAGGGGGGAGGGGGGAGGACAGCCCCAGCATTTT.

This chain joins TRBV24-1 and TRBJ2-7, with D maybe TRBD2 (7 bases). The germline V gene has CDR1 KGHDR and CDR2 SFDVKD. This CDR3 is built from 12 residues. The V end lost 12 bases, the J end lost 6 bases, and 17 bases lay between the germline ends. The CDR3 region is CAPRGGPGEQYF. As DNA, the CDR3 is TGTGCCCCTAGGGGGGGGCCGGGCGAGCAGTACTTC.

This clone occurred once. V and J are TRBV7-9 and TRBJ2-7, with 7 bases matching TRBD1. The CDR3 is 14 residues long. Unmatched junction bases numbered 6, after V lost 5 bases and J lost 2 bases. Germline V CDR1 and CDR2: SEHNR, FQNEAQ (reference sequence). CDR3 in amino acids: CASSVDRVPYEQYF. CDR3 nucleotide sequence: TGTGCCAGCAGCGTAGACAGGGTACCCTACGAGCAGTACTTC.

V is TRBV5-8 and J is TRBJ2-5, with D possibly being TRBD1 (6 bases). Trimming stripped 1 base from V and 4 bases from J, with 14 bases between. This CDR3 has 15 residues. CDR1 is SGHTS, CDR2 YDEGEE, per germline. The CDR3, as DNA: TGTGCCAGCAGCTTGCTTGGGGGCGTCTTAGAGACCCAGTACTTC. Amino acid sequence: CASSLLGGVLETQYF. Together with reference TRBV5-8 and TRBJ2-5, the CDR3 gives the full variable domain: EAGVTQSPTHLIKTRGQQATLRCSPISGHTSVYWYQQALGLGLQFLLWYDEGEERNRGNFPPRFSGRQFPNYSSELNVNALELEDSALYLCASSLLGGVLETQYFGPGTRLLVL.

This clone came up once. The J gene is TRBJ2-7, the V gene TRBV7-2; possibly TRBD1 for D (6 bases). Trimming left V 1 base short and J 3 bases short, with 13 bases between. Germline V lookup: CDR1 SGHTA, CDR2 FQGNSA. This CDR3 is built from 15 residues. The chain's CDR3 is CASSLGWGQIYEQYF. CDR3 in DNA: TGTGCCAGCAGCTTAGGCTGGGGGCAAATCTACGAGCAGTACTTC.

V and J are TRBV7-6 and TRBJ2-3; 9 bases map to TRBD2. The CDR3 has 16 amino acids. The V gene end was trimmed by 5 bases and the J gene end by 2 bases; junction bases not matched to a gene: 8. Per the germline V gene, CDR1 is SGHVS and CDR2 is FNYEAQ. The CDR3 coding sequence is TGTGCCAGCAGCCCCCTAGCGGGGTTCAACACAGATACGCAGTATTTT. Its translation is CASSPLAGFNTDTQYF.

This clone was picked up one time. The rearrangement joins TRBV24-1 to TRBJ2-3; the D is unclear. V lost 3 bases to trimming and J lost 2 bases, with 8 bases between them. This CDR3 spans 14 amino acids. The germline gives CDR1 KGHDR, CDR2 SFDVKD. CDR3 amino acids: CATSDVGNTDTQYF. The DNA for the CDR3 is TGTGCCACCAGTGATGTGGGCAACACAGATACGCAGTATTTT.

For the CDR3, the DNA is TGTGCCAGCAGCATAGGGACAGGGGGCTATGGCTACACCTTC. Translated: CASSIGTGGYGYTF. The J gene is TRBJ1-2, the V gene TRBV7-8; 11 bases are a match to TRBD1. The CDR3 runs 14 residues. V was clipped by 5 bases and J by 4 bases; unmatched bases: 3. Germline lookup yields CDR1 SGHVS and CDR2 FQNEAQ.

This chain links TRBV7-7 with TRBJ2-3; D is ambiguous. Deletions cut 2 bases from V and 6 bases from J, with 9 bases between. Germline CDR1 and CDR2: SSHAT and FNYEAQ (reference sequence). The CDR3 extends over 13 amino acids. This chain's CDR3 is CASSLTATDTQYF. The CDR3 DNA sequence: TGTGCCAGCAGCTTAACAGCTACGGATACGCAGTATTTT.

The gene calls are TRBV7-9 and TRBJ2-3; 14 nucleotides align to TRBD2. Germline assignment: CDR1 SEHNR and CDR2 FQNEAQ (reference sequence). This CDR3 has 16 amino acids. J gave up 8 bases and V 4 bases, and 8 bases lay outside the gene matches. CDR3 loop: CASSYETSGGAPTQYF. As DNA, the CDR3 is TGTGCCAGCAGCTATGAGACTAGCGGGGGGGCCCCTACGCAGTATTTT.

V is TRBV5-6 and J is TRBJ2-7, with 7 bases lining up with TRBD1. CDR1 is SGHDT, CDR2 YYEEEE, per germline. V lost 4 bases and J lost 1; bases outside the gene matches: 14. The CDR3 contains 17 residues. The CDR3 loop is CASSRGLGTVVSYEQYF. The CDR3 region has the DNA TGTGCCAGCAGCAGAGGGTTAGGGACAGTCGTGTCCTACGAGCAGTACTTC.

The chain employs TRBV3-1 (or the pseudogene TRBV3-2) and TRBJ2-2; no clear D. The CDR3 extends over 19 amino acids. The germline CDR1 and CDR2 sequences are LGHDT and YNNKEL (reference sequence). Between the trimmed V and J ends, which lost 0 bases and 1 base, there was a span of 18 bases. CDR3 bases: TGTGCCAGCAGCCAAGATGGCTGGAGTTCGGTTTGGAACACCGGGGAGCTGTTTTTT. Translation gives CASSQDGWSSVWNTGELFF.

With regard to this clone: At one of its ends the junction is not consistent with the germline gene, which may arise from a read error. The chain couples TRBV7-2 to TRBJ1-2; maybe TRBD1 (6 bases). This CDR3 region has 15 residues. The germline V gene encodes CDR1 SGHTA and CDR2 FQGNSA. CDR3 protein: CASTLGGGGVPGYTF. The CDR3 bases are TGTGCCAGCACCTTAGGGGGTGGAGGGGTCCCTGGCTACACCTTC.

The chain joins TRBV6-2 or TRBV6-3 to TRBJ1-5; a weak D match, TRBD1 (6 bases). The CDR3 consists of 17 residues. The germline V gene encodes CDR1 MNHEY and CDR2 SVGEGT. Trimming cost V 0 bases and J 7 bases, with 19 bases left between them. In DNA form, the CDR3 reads TGTGCCAGCAGTTACTCGATTTCAGGGGTTAGCGGGCAGCCCCAGCATTTT. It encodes CASSYSISGVSGQPQHF.

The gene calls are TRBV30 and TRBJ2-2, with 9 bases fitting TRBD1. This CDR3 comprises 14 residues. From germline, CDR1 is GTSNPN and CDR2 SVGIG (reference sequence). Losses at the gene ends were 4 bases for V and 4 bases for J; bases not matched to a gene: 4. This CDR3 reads CAWTQGAGTGELFF. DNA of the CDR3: TGTGCCTGGACACAGGGGGCGGGCACCGGGGAGCTGTTTTTT.

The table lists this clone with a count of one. The CDR3 protein is CASGNTLAGPYNEQFF. The DNA of the CDR3 is TGTGCTAGTGGTAACACACTAGCGGGGCCTTACAATGAGCAGTTCTTC. This rearrangement joins TRBV12-5 to TRBJ2-1; the match to TRBD2 covers 10 bases. V lost 5 bases to trimming and J lost 4 bases; unmatched junction nucleotides: 8. There are 16 residues in the CDR3. Germline CDR1 reads LGHNT; CDR2 reads FRNRAP.